These 30 T cell receptor beta chains share one sample of origin, sequenced in a study of blood T cell repertoires in COVID-19. Sequenced by immunoSEQ multiplex PCR; TCRdb stores in-frame clones only, minus some. The profile shows 200,000 to 250,000 clones, roughly 85% of them singletons. The sequenced sample consisted of peripheral blood. The receptors originated from a woman older than 75 with acute or convalescent COVID-19.

The sample holds a few counts of this clone. CDR3 amino acids: CASHIPGGSNTEAFF. Written as DNA, the CDR3 is TGTGCCAGTCACATCCCGGGGGGTTCGAACACTGAAGCTTTCTTT. This sequence joins TRBV6-5 and TRBJ1-1; a possible D gene is TRBD1 (5 bases). V lost 9 bases, J lost 1 base, and 18 bases lay in between. The CDR3 runs to 15 residues. Germline V gives CDR1 MNHEY, CDR2 SVGAGI.

This chain links TRBV7-9 with TRBJ2-2, with 9 nucleotides matching TRBD1. CDR1 SEHNR and CDR2 FQNEAQ come from the germline V gene (reference sequence). This CDR3 region has 15 residues. Unmatched junction bases numbered 2, after V lost 5 bases and J lost 1 base. The DNA of the CDR3 is TGTGCCAGCAGCGCGGGACAGGGGAACACCGGGGAGCTGTTTTTT. It encodes CASSAGQGNTGELFF.

The genes are TRBV19 and TRBJ1-3, with TRBD1 as a possible D gene (6 bases). Germline CDR1 is LNHDA and CDR2 is SQIVND (reference sequence). The CDR3 runs to 16 residues. V lost 7 bases and J lost 2, with 18 bases in between. In nucleotides, the CDR3 is TGTGCCAGTATTAAGAGTCACAGGGTGCCTGGAAACACCATATATTTT. Translated, it gives CASIKSHRVPGNTIYF.

This chain joins TRBV5-1 and TRBJ2-5; D perhaps matches TRBD1 (6 bases). Germline V gives CDR1 SGHRS, CDR2 YFSETQ. V lost 4 bases to trimming and J lost 3 bases, with 10 bases between them. The CDR3 consists of 13 residues. CDR3 protein: CASSEGGKETQYF. As DNA, the CDR3 is TGCGCCAGCAGCGAAGGGGGAAAAGAGACCCAGTACTTC.

The CDR3 here is CASLSGDSYNEQFF. Written as DNA, the CDR3 is TGTGCCAGCCTTAGCGGGGATTCCTACAATGAGCAGTTCTTC. The chain is built from TRBV6-5 and TRBJ2-1, with TRBD2 matching 8 bases. CDR1 and CDR2 (germline): MNHEY, SVGAGI. V lost 8 bases and J lost 1; bases outside the gene matches: 4. This CDR3 is built from 14 residues.

The chain couples TRBV3-1 (or the pseudogene TRBV3-2) to TRBJ1-5, with TRBD1 identical over 7 bases. Germline assignment: CDR1 LGHDT and CDR2 YNNKEL (reference sequence). The CDR3 has 14 amino acids. After removal of 1 base from V and 11 bases from J, the junction contained 8 bases not matched to a gene. CDR3 protein: CASSQGRQGLAQHF. The CDR3 bases are TGTGCCAGCAGCCAAGGACGACAGGGTTTAGCCCAGCATTTT.

The chain joins TRBV4-3 to TRBJ2-2; D uncertain. This CDR3 has 16 residues. Trimming took 3 bases from V and 2 from J, leaving 13 bases between them. Germline assignment: CDR1 LGHNA and CDR2 YSLEER. The CDR3 loop is CASSQRHNLNTGELFF. CDR3 bases: TGCGCCAGCAGCCAGAGACATAACTTAAACACCGGGGAGCTGTTTTTT.

The CDR3 here is CSVLIRAWDRFMNTEAFF. The DNA of the CDR3 is TGCAGCGTTCTTATCCGCGCGTGGGACAGATTTATGAACACTGAAGCTTTCTTT. The rearrangement joins TRBV29-1 to TRBJ1-1; TRBD1 agrees at 7 bases. Germline CDR1 SQVTM, CDR2 ANQGSEA. J gave up 0 bases and V 5 bases, and 18 bases lay outside the gene matches. The CDR3 is made up of 18 amino acids.

V gene TRBV28 combines with J gene TRBJ1-2; the D gene is possibly TRBD1 (6 bases). CDR1 MDHEN and CDR2 SYDVKM come from the germline V gene. The CDR3 totals 14 residues. The germline V and J ends were trimmed by 5 bases and 2 bases, with 12 bases remaining between them. The CDR3 DNA is TGTGCCAGCAGTAGTCAACAGGGAAACTATGGCTACACCTTC. Its protein is CASSSQQGNYGYTF.

This chain connects TRBV4-1 to TRBJ2-4; 9 bases are a match to TRBD1. Germline V lookup: CDR1 MGHRA, CDR2 YSYEKL. The V segment lost 1 base and the J segment 3 bases; nucleotides outside the gene matches: 7. This CDR3 is built from 17 residues. The CDR3 protein is CASSQGQGDFGKNIQYF. The CDR3 DNA sequence: TGCGCCAGCAGCCAAGGACAGGGGGACTTTGGCAAAAACATTCAGTACTTC.

The rearrangement joins TRBV5-1 to TRBJ2-6; D gene unclear. Deletions cut 3 bases from V and 1 base from J, with 8 bases between. The germline CDR1 and CDR2 sequences are SGHRS and YFSETQ. The CDR3 has 15 amino acids. This CDR3 is CASSSVLSGANVLTF. For the CDR3, the DNA is TGCGCCAGCAGCTCTGTCCTATCTGGGGCCAACGTCCTGACTTTC. Full variable domain (outside the CDR3, taken from reference TRBV5-1 and TRBJ2-6): KAGVTQTPRYLIKTRGQQVTLSCSPISGHRSVSWYQQTPGQGLQFLFEYFSETQRNKGNFPGRFSGRQFSNSRSEMNVSTLELGDSALYLCASSSVLSGANVLTFGAGSRLTVL.

This clone was seen only once. The gene calls are TRBV5-1 and TRBJ1-1, with a weak D call TRBD1 (6 bases). V was trimmed by 4 bases and J by 4 bases, leaving 14 bases between them. CDR1 and CDR2 from the germline V gene are SGHRS and YFSETQ. This CDR3 contains 14 residues. CDR3 in amino acids: CASSTGQIFTEAFF. CDR3 DNA: TGCGCCAGCAGCACTGGACAGATTTTCACTGAAGCTTTCTTT.

On this clone: The junction differs from germline at one of its ends, possibly a read error. This rearrangement joins TRBV7-7 to TRBJ1-1; D is undetermined. The CDR3 has 15 amino acids. CDR1 and CDR2 from the germline V gene are SSHAT and FNYEAQ (reference sequence). The CDR3 region has the DNA TGTGCTAGCAGCTTGACAATCATGATAAGCACTGAAGCTTTCTTT. It encodes CASSLTIMISTEAFF. Full variable domain (missing parts from reference TRBV7-7 and TRBJ1-1): GAGVSQSPRYKVTKRGQDVTLRCDPISSHATLYWYQQALGQGPEFLTYFNYEAQPDKSGLPSDRFSAERPEGSISTLTIQRTEQRDSAMYRCASSLTIMISTEAFFGQGTRLTVV.

The chain is built from TRBV5-4 and TRBJ2-1; 9 bases agree with TRBD2. V lost 4 bases, J lost 3 bases, and 5 bases stayed unmatched. CDR1 is SGHNT, CDR2 YYREEE, per germline (reference sequence). The CDR3 consists of 15 residues. This chain's CDR3 is CASSVGLAFYNEQFF. In DNA, the CDR3 is TGTGCCAGCAGCGTGGGACTAGCCTTCTACAATGAGCAGTTCTTC.

This clone was recorded only once. This chain joins TRBV28 and TRBJ1-6; 10 nucleotides match TRBD1. The CDR3 has 15 residues. V shed 2 bases and J 10 bases; nucleotides not matched to a gene: 5. Per germline, CDR1 MDHEN and CDR2 SYDVKM. The CDR3 nucleotides read TGTGCCAGCAGTTTAAGGGACAGGGGTTGGTCACCCCTCCACTTT. Translated: CASSLRDRGWSPLHF.

The chain has TRBV4-2 and TRBJ2-5, with no clear D. V was shortened by 3 bases and J by 1 base, with 18 bases between the two germline ends. CDR1 is LGHNA and CDR2 is YNFKEQ in the germline V gene. The CDR3 is 17 residues long. The CDR3 region has the DNA TGTGCCAGCAGCCAGCGTCGTTTAGGAGCGAGCCAAGAGACCCAGTACTTC. The encoded protein is CASSQRRLGASQETQYF.

The chain uses TRBV7-8 and TRBJ1-2; D perhaps matches TRBD1 (6 bases). Trimming shortened V by 2 bases and J by 8 bases, and 9 bases separated the two germline ends. Germline CDR1 SGHVS, CDR2 FQNEAQ. CDR3 length: 12 residues. The CDR3, as DNA: TGTGCCAGCAGCTTACAGGGGTGGGGCTACACCTTC. As protein: CASSLQGWGYTF.

This chain joins TRBV4-1 and TRBJ1-1; 7 bases align to TRBD1. J gave up 1 base and V 4 bases, and 9 bases lay outside the gene matches. CDR1 is MGHRA, CDR2 YSYEKL, per germline. CDR3 length: 16 residues. The CDR3 here is CASSRSLPGGNTEAFF. As DNA, the CDR3 is TGCGCCAGCAGCCGATCGTTACCAGGGGGGAACACTGAAGCTTTCTTT.

This clone was observed a handful of times. The chain recombines TRBV29-1 with TRBJ1-1; 7 positions agree with TRBD1. The germline V gene encodes CDR1 SQVTM and CDR2 ANQGSEA. This CDR3 is built from 13 residues. The V gene end was trimmed by 7 bases and the J gene end by 0 bases; junction bases not matched to a gene: 5. The CDR3 region has the DNA TGCAGCGGAGTAGGGGGCGTGAACACTGAAGCTTTCTTT. This translates into CSGVGGVNTEAFF.

The rearrangement joins TRBV10-3 to TRBJ1-1, with 7 bases aligning to TRBD1. This CDR3 spans 14 amino acids. Per germline, CDR1 ENHRY and CDR2 SYGVKD. V was clipped by 4 bases and J by 1 base; unmatched bases: 3. The CDR3 here is CAISGRGENTEAFF. CDR3 DNA: TGTGCCATCAGTGGCAGGGGGGAGAACACTGAAGCTTTCTTT.

V and J are TRBV3-1 (or the pseudogene TRBV3-2) and TRBJ2-7; D gene unclear. The CDR3 is 13 amino acids. V lost 4 bases and J lost 2, with 9 bases in between. Per germline, CDR1 LGHDT and CDR2 YNNKEL (reference sequence). This CDR3 is CASSPLGTYEQYF. DNA for the CDR3: TGTGCCAGCAGCCCCCTCGGTACCTACGAGCAGTACTTC.

J is TRBJ1-2 and V is TRBV4-3; D is possibly TRBD1 (6 bases). From germline, CDR1 is LGHNA and CDR2 YSLEER. Trimming left V 1 base short and J 4 bases short, with 13 bases between. CDR3 length: 15 amino acids. The CDR3 nucleotides are TGCGCCAGCAGCCAAGTCACAGGGAATGGCTATGGCTACACCTTC. Its protein is CASSQVTGNGYGYTF.

The V gene is TRBV14, the J gene TRBJ2-5, with TRBD2 matching over 10 bases. CDR1 is SGHDN and CDR2 is FVKESK in the germline V gene. CDR3 size: 18 residues. V lost 0 bases, J lost 2 bases, and 9 bases stayed unmatched. The DNA for the CDR3 is TGTGCCAGCAGCCAAGATCGGAGACTAGCGGGCGGACAAGAGACCCAGTACTTC. Translation gives CASSQDRRLAGGQETQYF.

The V and J genes are TRBV19 and TRBJ1-2; D uncertain. Germline V gives CDR1 LNHDA, CDR2 SQIVND (reference sequence). Trimming left V 6 bases short and J 4 bases short, with 21 bases between. This CDR3 has 16 residues. The CDR3 sequence: CASRTGFGRDGYGYTF. CDR3 nucleotide sequence: TGTGCCAGTAGAACGGGGTTCGGACGGGATGGCTATGGCTACACCTTC.

This clone appeared a single time. The CDR3 here is CASTFRETRGYGYTF. In nucleotides, the CDR3 is TGTGCCAGCACGTTTCGTGAAACAAGGGGTTATGGCTACACCTTC. This chain links TRBV5-6 with TRBJ1-2; D may be TRBD1 (5 bases). The CDR3 totals 15 residues. Germline V gene lookup returns CDR1 SGHDT and CDR2 YYEEEE. V was shortened by 6 bases and J by 5 bases, with 20 bases between the two germline ends.

This sequence joins TRBV7-9 and TRBJ1-1, with D maybe TRBD1 (6 bases). The germline V gene has CDR1 SEHNR and CDR2 FQNEAQ (reference sequence). This CDR3 spans 16 amino acids. With 4 bases removed from V and 1 base from J, the gap between germline ends came to 16 bases. The CDR3 DNA reads as TGTGCCAGCAGCTCCCCTTGGGACACCAAGAACACTGAAGCTTTCTTT. This codes for CASSSPWDTKNTEAFF.

The CDR3 coding sequence is TGTGCCAGCAGCCGAGGACTCCCCGGGACTGAAGCTTTCTTT. Protein: CASSRGLPGTEAFF. This rearrangement joins TRBV11-2 to TRBJ1-1; D remains ambiguous. CDR1 SGHAT and CDR2 FQNNGV come from the germline V gene. This CDR3 is 14 amino acids long. Trimming stripped 5 bases from V and 5 bases from J, with 15 bases between.

The genes are TRBV7-8 and TRBJ1-2; D might be TRBD1 (5 bases). The germline CDR1 and CDR2 sequences are SGHVS and FQNEAQ. V lost 2 bases and J lost 2, with 12 bases in between. The CDR3 is 15 amino acids. The CDR3 is CASSLRRERNYGYTF. The CDR3 DNA reads TGTGCCAGCAGCTTACGCAGGGAAAGGAACTATGGCTACACCTTC.

This chain connects TRBV19 to TRBJ1-1; unclear D gene. Between the trimmed V and J ends, which lost 7 bases and 11 bases, there was a span of 17 bases. CDR3 length equals 12 residues. Germline assignment: CDR1 LNHDA and CDR2 SQIVND (reference sequence). The CDR3 sequence: CASTSSGERAFF. Written as DNA, the CDR3 is TGTGCCAGTACCTCTTCTGGGGAGCGGGCTTTCTTT. The variable domain in full, completed from reference TRBV19 and TRBJ1-1, reads DGGITQSPKYLFRKEGQNVTLSCEQNLNHDAMYWYRQDPGQGLRLIYYSQIVNDFQKGDIAEGYSVSREKKESFPLTVTSAQKNPTAFYLCASTSSGERAFFGQGTRLTVV.

This clone was detected a few times. This sample includes further DNA sequences coding for the same CDR3. The chain carries TRBV9 and TRBJ2-6, with no clear D. Germline assignment: CDR1 SGDLS and CDR2 YYNGEE. V was shortened by 0 bases and J by 4 bases, with 8 bases between the two germline ends. This CDR3 is 15 amino acids long. CDR3 nucleotide sequence: TGTGCCAGCAGCGTAGAGAGTTCAGGGGCCAACGTCCTGACTTTC. This gives the protein CASSVESSGANVLTF. The full variable domain, rest sourced from reference TRBV9 and TRBJ2-6, is DSGVTQTPKHLITATGQRVTLRCSPRSGDLSVYWYQQSLDQGLQFLIQYYNGEERAKGNILERFSAQQFPDLHSELNLSSLELGDSALYFCASSVESSGANVLTFGAGSRLTVL.